This T cell receptor (beta chain) was captured by sequencing in a study of shared clonotypes between healthy human individuals. The study, taken as a whole, reports: Memory subsets generally showed smaller estimated richness than naive subsets did.

Generated by immunoSEQ multiplex PCR, the TCRdb table keeps only in-frame clones and is missing some. The sample carries 950,000 to 1,300,000 clones, more than 60% recorded once. In the CD4+ fraction, cells were divided into CD45RA+ naive and CD45RA-negative memory subsets. Trimming removed 7 bases at V and 7 bases at J, with 11 bases between. The CDR3 is made up of 12 amino acids. Looked up from germline, CDR1 is SNHLY and CDR2 is FYNNEI. This clone was detected once. The antigen is undetermined. V usage is TRBV2 and J usage is TRBJ1-5; D unclear. Sequenced: memory CD4+ T cells sorted from blood. The sample's subset: CD45RA-negative fraction. This sequence was found in a man aged 18-30 years in good health. CDR3 nucleotide sequence: TGTGCCAGCACCAAGGCTGGACAGCCCCAGCATTTT. Translated, it gives CASTKAGQPQHF.